Sequencing of this T cell receptor (beta chain) was carried out in a study of blood T cell repertoires in COVID-19. Background on the study: T cells, B-cell-depleted T cells, or PBMCs provided the cDNA or gDNA that served as material.

J lost 3 bases, V lost 11 bases, and 5 bases had no gene match. The CDR3 runs to 13 residues. Germline CDR1 is MNHEY and CDR2 is SVGAGI. Participants spanned ages about 18 to 90 years and resided in 20 to 25 US areas. Researchers sorted participants into cohorts using their self-reported clinical history. Libraries were prepared by immunoSEQ multiplex PCR; TCRdb keeps only in-frame clonotypes and omits some of them. The data contain about 280,000 clones, nearly 90% of them singletons. This clone has a handful of counts. This chain connects TRBV6-5 to TRBJ2-2, with 8 nucleotides matching TRBD1. Sequenced sample: PBMCs or T cells enriched from blood (not recorded which). The TCR comes from a woman between 18 and 29 years old with acute COVID-19. The CDR3 nucleotides are TGTGCCTTACGGGACAGGTACACCGGGGAGCTGTTTTTT. It translates to CALRDRYTGELFF.